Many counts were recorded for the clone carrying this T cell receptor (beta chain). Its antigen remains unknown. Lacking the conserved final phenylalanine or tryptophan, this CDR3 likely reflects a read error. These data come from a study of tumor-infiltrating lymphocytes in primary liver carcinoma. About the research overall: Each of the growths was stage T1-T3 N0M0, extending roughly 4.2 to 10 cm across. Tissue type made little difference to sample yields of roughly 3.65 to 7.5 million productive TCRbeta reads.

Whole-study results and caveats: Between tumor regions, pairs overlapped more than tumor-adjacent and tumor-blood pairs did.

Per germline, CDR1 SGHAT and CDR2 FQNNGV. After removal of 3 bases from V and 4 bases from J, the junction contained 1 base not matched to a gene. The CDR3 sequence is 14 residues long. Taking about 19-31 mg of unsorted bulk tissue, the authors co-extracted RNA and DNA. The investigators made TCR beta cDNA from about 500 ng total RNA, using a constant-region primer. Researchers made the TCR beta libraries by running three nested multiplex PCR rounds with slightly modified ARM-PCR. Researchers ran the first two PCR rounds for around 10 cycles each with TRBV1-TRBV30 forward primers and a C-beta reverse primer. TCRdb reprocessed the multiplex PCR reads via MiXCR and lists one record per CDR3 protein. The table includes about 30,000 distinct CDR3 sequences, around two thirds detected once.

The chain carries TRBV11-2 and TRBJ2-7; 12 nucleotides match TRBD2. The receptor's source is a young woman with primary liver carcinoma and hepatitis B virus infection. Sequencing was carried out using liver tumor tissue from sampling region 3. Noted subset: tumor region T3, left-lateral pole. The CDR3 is CASSLTSGSYEQYL. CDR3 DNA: TGTGCCAGCAGCTTGACTAGCGGGAGTTACGAGCAGTACCTC.